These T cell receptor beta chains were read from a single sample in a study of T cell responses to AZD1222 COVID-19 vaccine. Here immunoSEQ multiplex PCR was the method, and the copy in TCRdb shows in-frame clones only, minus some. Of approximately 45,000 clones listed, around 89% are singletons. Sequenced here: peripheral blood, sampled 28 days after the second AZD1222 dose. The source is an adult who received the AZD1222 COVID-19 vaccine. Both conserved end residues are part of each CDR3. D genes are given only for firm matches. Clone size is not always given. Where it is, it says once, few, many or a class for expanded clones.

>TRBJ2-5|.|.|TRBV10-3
CAISESVGGSGETQYF
TGTGCCATCAGTGAGTCGGTCGGGGGAAGCGGGGAGACCCAGTACTTC
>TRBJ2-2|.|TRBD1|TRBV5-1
CASSLAGGIPGELFF
TGCGCCAGCAGCTTGGCAGGGGGAATTCCCGGGGAGCTGTTTTTT
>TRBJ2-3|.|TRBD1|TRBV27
CASSPRTGGPDTQYF
TGTGCCAGCAGCCCCCGGACAGGGGGCCCAGATACGCAGTATTTT
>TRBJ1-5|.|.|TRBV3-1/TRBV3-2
CASSQQGNQPQHF
TGTGCCAGCAGCCAGCAAGGGAATCAGCCCCAGCATTTT
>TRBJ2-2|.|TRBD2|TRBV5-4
CASSSPGGSDTGELFF
TGTGCCAGCAGCTCACCGGGGGGGAGCGACACCGGGGAGCTGTTTTTT
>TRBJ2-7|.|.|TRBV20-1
CSASNRLSYEQYF
TGCAGTGCTAGTAATCGACTATCCTACGAGCAGTACTTC
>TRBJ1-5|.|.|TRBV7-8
CASSRAPTDSNQPQHF
TGTGCCAGCAGCCGAGCCCCGACTGATAGCAATCAGCCCCAGCATTTT
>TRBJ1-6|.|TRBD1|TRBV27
CASSFNTGGANNSPLHF
TGTGCCAGCAGTTTCAATACAGGGGGCGCCAATAATTCACCCCTCCACTTT
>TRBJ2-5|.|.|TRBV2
CASRPRRETQYF
TGTGCCAGCAGGCCGCGGCGGGAGACCCAGTACTTC
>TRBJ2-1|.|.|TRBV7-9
CASKPRGSTNNEQFF
TGTGCCAGCAAACCGAGGGGGAGCACCAACAATGAGCAGTTCTTC
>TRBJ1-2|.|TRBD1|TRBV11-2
CASRLTGGDSYTF
TGTGCCAGCAGGTTGACAGGGGGCGATAGCTACACCTTC
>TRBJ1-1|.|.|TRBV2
CASSEAGAVRNTEAFF
TGTGCCAGCAGTGAAGCAGGAGCTGTCCGGAACACTGAAGCTTTCTTT
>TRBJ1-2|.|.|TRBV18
CASSPPSGGWYGYTF
TGTGCCAGCTCACCACCATCCGGGGGTTGGTATGGCTACACCTTC
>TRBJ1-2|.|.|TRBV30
CAWRKGGYTF
TGTGCCTGGAGAAAAGGTGGCTACACCTTC
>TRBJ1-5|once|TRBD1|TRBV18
CASSLRTGQPPQHF
TGTGCCAGCTCACTACGGACAGGGCAACCGCCCCAGCATTTT
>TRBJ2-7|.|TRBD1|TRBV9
CASSVGRGEQYF
TGTGCCAGCAGCGTAGGCAGGGGGGAGCAGTACTTC
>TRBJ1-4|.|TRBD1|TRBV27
CASSLTGVRANEKLFF
TGTGCCAGCAGTTTAACAGGGGTGAGGGCTAATGAAAAACTGTTTTTT
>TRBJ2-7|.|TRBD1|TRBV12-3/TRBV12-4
CASSFTGTGPYF
TGTGCCAGCAGTTTTACCGGGACAGGACCGTACTTC
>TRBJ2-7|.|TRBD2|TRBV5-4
CASSAGPSGRAGYEQYF
TGTGCCAGCAGCGCCGGGCCTAGCGGGAGGGCCGGTTACGAGCAGTACTTC
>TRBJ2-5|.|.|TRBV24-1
CATSVDEETQYF
TGTGCCACCAGTGTAGACGAAGAGACCCAGTACTTC
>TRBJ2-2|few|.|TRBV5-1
CASSPAASLQNTGELFF
TGCGCCAGCAGCCCGGCGGCTAGTCTACAGAACACCGGGGAGCTGTTTTTT
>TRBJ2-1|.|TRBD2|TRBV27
CASSFGTMNEQFF
TGTGCCAGCAGTTTCGGGACTATGAATGAGCAGTTCTTC
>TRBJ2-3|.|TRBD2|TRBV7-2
CASSLGLLAGGFTDTQYF
TGTGCCAGCAGCCTCGGCTTGCTAGCGGGAGGTTTCACAGATACGCAGTATTTT
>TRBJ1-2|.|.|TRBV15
CATSRGQGVSYGYTF
TGTGCCACCAGCAGAGGTCAGGGCGTCTCCTATGGCTACACCTTC
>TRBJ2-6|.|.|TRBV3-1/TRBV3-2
CASSQALSDSGANVLTF
TGTGCCAGCAGCCAAGCATTGTCTGACTCTGGGGCCAACGTCCTGACTTTC
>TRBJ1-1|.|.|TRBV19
CASRPGLMNTEAFF
TGTGCCAGCAGACCAGGGCTCATGAACACTGAAGCTTTCTTT
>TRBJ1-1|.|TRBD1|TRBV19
CASSIKGQGGTEAFF
TGTGCCAGTAGTATAAAGGGTCAGGGGGGCACTGAAGCTTTCTTT
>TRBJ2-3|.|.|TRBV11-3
CASSPTGADTQYF
TGTGCCAGCAGCCCTACGGGTGCAGATACGCAGTATTTT
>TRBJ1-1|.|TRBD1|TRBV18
CASSPGQDLEAFF
TGTGCCAGCTCACCAGGACAGGATCTTGAAGCTTTCTTT
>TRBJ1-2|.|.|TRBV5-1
CASGPSVGSYGYTF
TGCGCCAGCGGCCCCTCAGTGGGCAGCTATGGCTACACCTTC
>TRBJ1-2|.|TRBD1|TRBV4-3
CASSQEIGGLYGYTF
TGCGCCAGCAGCCAAGAGATAGGGGGCCTCTATGGCTACACCTTC
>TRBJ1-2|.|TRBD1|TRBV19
CASSMVQGVGYTF
TGTGCCAGTAGTATGGTACAGGGGGTTGGCTACACCTTC
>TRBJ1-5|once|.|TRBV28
CATYGPSNQPQHF
TGTGCCACTTACGGGCCTAGCAATCAGCCCCAGCATTTT
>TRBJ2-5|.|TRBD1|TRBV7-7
CASSLSRTGTVETQYF
TGTGCCAGCAGCTTATCCAGGACAGGGACCGTGGAGACCCAGTACTTC
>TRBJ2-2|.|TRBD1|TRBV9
CASSVSGQPTGELFF
TGTGCCAGCAGCGTGTCGGGACAGCCCACCGGGGAGCTGTTTTTT
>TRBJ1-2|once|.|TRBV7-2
CASSLAGVGNGYTF
TGTGCCAGCAGTCTAGCGGGGGTCGGAAATGGCTACACCTTC
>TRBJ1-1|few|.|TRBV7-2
CASRPGGINTEAFF
TGTGCCAGCCGCCCTGGGGGGATAAACACTGAAGCTTTCTTT
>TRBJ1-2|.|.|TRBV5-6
CASSFGGAGGYTF
TGTGCCAGCAGCTTCGGAGGGGCTGGAGGCTACACCTTC
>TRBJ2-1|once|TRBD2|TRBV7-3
CASSLSPSGGYYNEQFF
TGTGCCAGCAGCTTAAGTCCCAGCGGGGGATACTACAATGAGCAGTTCTTC
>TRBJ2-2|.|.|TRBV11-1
CASSFRQGGTGELFF
TGTGCCAGCAGCTTCCGACAGGGAGGCACCGGGGAGCTGTTTTTT
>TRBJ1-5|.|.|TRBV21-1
CASSSPHRGNQPQHF
TGTGCCAGCAGCTCTCCTCACAGGGGTAATCAGCCCCAGCATTTT